The entry that follows covers one TCR beta chain sequence. Its antigen is currently unknown. This sample was taken from a study of regulatory dendritic cells for organ transplantation. At the level of the study: Regulatory dendritic cells were monocyte-derived, receiving vitamin D3 on days 0 and 4 and IL-10 on day 4.

The protocol was immunoSEQ multiplex PCR, while the TCRdb copy is restricted to in-frame clones and leaves out a portion. This sample has roughly 20,000 clones, with approximately 85% found just once. Sorted subsets were CFSE-labeled and cultured approximately 5 days with allogeneic dendritic cells. Memory T cells were CD45RO+, naive were CD45RA+, sorted by FACS. Germline V CDR1 and CDR2: SNHLY, FYNNEI. With V trimmed by 2 bases and J by 5 bases, 5 bases remained unmatched. The CDR3 is 14 residues long. This chain connects TRBV2 to TRBJ1-1; 7 positions match TRBD1. The sequenced material came from naive CD4+ T cells from blood cultured with regulatory dendritic cells. Subset in this sample: CD45RA+ naive T cells. The sequence was collected from a human donor in good health. The CDR3 sequence is CASSERTGWTEAFF. The CDR3 DNA sequence: TGTGCCAGCAGTGAAAGGACAGGTTGGACTGAAGCTTTCTTT.